Listed below are T cell receptor beta chains from one sample, sequenced in a study of blood T cell repertoires in COVID-19. TCRdb keeps only in-frame clones here, not all; method: immunoSEQ multiplex PCR. This sample has 80,000 to 100,000 clones; over 75% occur once, and the top ten carry less than 2%. The sequenced material came from peripheral blood. The receptors were sampled from a man between 60 and 75 years old with acute or convalescent COVID-19. The CDR3 runs from the conserved cysteine through the conserved F or W. The order of the fields is D gene, clone size, V gene, J gene, CDR3 DNA, CDR3 protein. The D gene is left open where the match is weak. The size entry is marked missing in some rows and otherwise reads once, few, many or a size class.

>-|-|TRBV7-2|TRBJ1-1
TGTGCCAGCGGCCTTCAGGGAAACACTGAAGCTTTCTTT
CASGLQGNTEAFF
>-|-|TRBV6-5|TRBJ1-2
TGTGCCAGCAGTTCAGGAGGGACGGCGGCAGGCGGCTACACCTTC
CASSSGGTAAGGYTF
>-|-|TRBV4-1|TRBJ1-3
TGCGCCAGCAGCCACAACCGGGGGAGGTCTGGAAACACCATATATTTT
CASSHNRGRSGNTIYF
>TRBD1|once|TRBV7-9|TRBJ2-3
TGTGCCAGCAGCTCCCTCTACAGGGGTTTGTTGGATACGCAGTATTTT
CASSSLYRGLLDTQYF
>-|-|TRBV10-2|TRBJ1-2
TGCGCCAGCAGAACAGGGTCCTATGGCTACACCTTC
CASRTGSYGYTF
>-|-|TRBV7-9|TRBJ1-2
TGTGCCAGCAGCTTATATCCCCTCAGGGATGATAGCTACACCTTC
CASSLYPLRDDSYTF
>-|-|TRBV28|TRBJ1-1
TGTGCCAGCAGTTTCTACGGAGGCACTGAAGCTTTCTTT
CASSFYGGTEAFF
>-|-|TRBV19|TRBJ1-5
TGTGCCAGTAGTATACGGGGTAGCGGCAATCAGCCCCAGCATTTT
CASSIRGSGNQPQHF
>TRBD1|-|TRBV6-6|TRBJ1-1
TGTGCCAGCGTCCCGGGACAGGGAAAGAGCACTGAAGCTTTCTTT
CASVPGQGKSTEAFF
>TRBD1|-|TRBV19|TRBJ2-7
TGTGCCAGCGCCGGGACAGGGGTCCACGAGCAGTACTTC
CASAGTGVHEQYF
>-|-|TRBV7-2|TRBJ1-5
TGTGCCAGCAGGCCCGGGGGGGTTGGCAATCAGCCCCAGCATTTT
CASRPGGVGNQPQHF
>-|-|TRBV7-2|TRBJ1-2
TGTGCCACGGATAAGCGTTCCTATGGCTACACCTTC
CATDKRSYGYTF
>TRBD1|once|TRBV25-1|TRBJ1-2
TGTGCCAGCAGTGAACCCAGGACAGGGGGAATCTATGGCTACACCTTC
CASSEPRTGGIYGYTF
>TRBD1|-|TRBV14|TRBJ1-1
TGTGCCAGCAGCCACCCGACAGGGGTTGGTGAAGCTTTCTTT
CASSHPTGVGEAFF
>TRBD1|-|TRBV6-5|TRBJ1-3
TGTGCCAGCAGGCAGGGGGCGTACTATGGAAACACCATATATTTT
CASRQGAYYGNTIYF
>-|-|TRBV6-5|TRBJ1-5
TGTGCCAGCAGCTCACCAGGGCGCAATCAGCCCCAGCATTTT
CASSSPGRNQPQHF
>TRBD1|-|TRBV10-3|TRBJ2-3
TGTGCCATCAGTGTTGACAGGGGGCGCGGTGATACGCAGTATTTT
CAISVDRGRGDTQYF
>-|-|TRBV19|TRBJ2-7
TGTGCCAGTAGTCGAAGGGACTTGTCCGAGCAGTACTTC
CASSRRDLSEQYF
>-|-|TRBV6-5|TRBJ1-1
TGTGCCAGCAGGAGGGAGGGTCGCACTGAAGCTTTCTTT
CASRREGRTEAFF
>-|-|TRBV7-2|TRBJ2-5
TGTGCCAGCAGCTTTGGGGGGGAGACCCAGTACTTC
CASSFGGETQYF
>TRBD1|-|TRBV5-4|TRBJ1-2
TGTGCCAGCAGCCCCTATATGCGGACAGGGGGCGCCCGGGGCTTAGACGGCTACACCTTC
CASSPYMRTGGARGLDGYTF
>TRBD1|few|TRBV3-1/TRBV3-2|TRBJ1-2
TGTGCCAGCAGCCGGTCGGACAGGGAACAGTATGGCTACACCTTC
CASSRSDREQYGYTF
>TRBD1|once|TRBV18|TRBJ2-3
TGTGCCAGCTCACCACCCCGGACAGGGCAGACAGATACGCAGTATTTT
CASSPPRTGQTDTQYF
>TRBD1|-|TRBV3-1/TRBV3-2|TRBJ1-5
TGTGCCAGCAGCCAAGAGACAGGGACGGGTCAGCCCCAGCATTTT
CASSQETGTGQPQHF
>-|-|TRBV5-6|TRBJ1-2
TGTGCCAGCAGCTTGACGTTAGCGGGGCCCTATGGCTACACCTTC
CASSLTLAGPYGYTF
>TRBD1|-|TRBV6-2/TRBV6-3|TRBJ2-1
TGTGCCAGCAGTTACTGGGGACAGGGTGGCAATGAGCAGTTCTTC
CASSYWGQGGNEQFF
>-|-|TRBV28|TRBJ1-5
TGTGCCAGCAGTTTGGCGGGCGCAGTGGGCAATCAGCCCCAGCATTTT
CASSLAGAVGNQPQHF